Sequencing of this TCR beta chain was carried out in a study of control samples from healthy donors and cancer patients. Trimming took off 4 bases at V and 1 base at J, with 20 bases between the two ends. The CDR3 has 18 amino acids. The germline V gene encodes CDR1 LGHNA and CDR2 YSLEER. Clones were sequenced by immunoSEQ multiplex PCR, and TCRdb holds only the in-frame ones, with some missing. The sample consists of about 76,000 clones, about nine tenths of them appearing once. This clonotype originated in a woman aged 50 to 60 with colorectal cancer. Sequences were obtained from PBMCs. V gene TRBV4-3 combines with J gene TRBJ2-4; a possible D gene is TRBD2 (5 bases). The CDR3 loop reads CASSLELVGEGAKNIQYF. The CDR3 DNA sequence: TGCGCCAGCAGCCTCGAATTAGTCGGGGAAGGGGCCAAAAACATTCAGTACTTC.